The TCR beta chain under discussion was sequenced for a study of T cells in tuberculosis. Study summary: Sequenced TCRs come from CD1B-GMM tetramer-binding T cells. Study results and limitations: Samples were chosen by availability of cryopreserved specimens. Active tuberculosis patients had shorter CDR3-alpha; the beta difference was nonsignificant. Active tuberculosis TCR-alpha repertoires lay closer to GMM-specific TCRs than IGRA-negative controls, suggesting clonal expansion.

Points on this clone: Its antigen is still unknown.

The CDR3 contains 14 residues. V trimming: 6 bases; J trimming: 5 bases; junction bases outside the gene matches: 7. Germline CDR1 reads MNHEY; CDR2 reads SMNVEV (reference sequence). TCRdb's copy holds only in-frame clones and misses some; the assay was immunoSEQ multiplex PCR. The sample includes more than 30,000 clones, roughly 94% of them seen just once. The clonotype originates from a donor aged 10 to 29 with latent tuberculosis or without tuberculosis infection. Sequences were obtained from PBMCs. V usage is TRBV27 and J usage is TRBJ2-1, with TRBD1 identical over 7 bases. The CDR3 region is CASSWTGQDNEQFF. The CDR3 DNA reads as TGTGCCAGCAGCTGGACAGGTCAAGACAATGAGCAGTTCTTC.